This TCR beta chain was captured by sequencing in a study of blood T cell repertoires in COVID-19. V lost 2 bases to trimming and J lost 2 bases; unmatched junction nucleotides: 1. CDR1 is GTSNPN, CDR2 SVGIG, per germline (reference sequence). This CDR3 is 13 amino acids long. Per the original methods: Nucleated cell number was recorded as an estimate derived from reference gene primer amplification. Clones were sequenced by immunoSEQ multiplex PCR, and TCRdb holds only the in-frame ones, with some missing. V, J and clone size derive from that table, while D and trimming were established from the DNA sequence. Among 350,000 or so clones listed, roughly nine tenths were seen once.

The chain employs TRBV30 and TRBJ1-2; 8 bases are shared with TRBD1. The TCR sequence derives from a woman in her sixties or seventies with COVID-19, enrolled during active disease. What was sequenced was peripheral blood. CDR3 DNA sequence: TGTGCCTGGAGTCGACAGGGGAACTATGGCTACACCTTC. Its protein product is CAWSRQGNYGYTF. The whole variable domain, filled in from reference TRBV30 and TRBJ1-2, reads SQTIHQWPATLVQPVGSPLSLECTVEGTSNPNLYWYRQAAGRGLQLLFYSVGIGQISSEVPQNLSASRPQDRQFILSSKKLLLSDSGFYLCAWSRQGNYGYTFGSGTRLTVV.